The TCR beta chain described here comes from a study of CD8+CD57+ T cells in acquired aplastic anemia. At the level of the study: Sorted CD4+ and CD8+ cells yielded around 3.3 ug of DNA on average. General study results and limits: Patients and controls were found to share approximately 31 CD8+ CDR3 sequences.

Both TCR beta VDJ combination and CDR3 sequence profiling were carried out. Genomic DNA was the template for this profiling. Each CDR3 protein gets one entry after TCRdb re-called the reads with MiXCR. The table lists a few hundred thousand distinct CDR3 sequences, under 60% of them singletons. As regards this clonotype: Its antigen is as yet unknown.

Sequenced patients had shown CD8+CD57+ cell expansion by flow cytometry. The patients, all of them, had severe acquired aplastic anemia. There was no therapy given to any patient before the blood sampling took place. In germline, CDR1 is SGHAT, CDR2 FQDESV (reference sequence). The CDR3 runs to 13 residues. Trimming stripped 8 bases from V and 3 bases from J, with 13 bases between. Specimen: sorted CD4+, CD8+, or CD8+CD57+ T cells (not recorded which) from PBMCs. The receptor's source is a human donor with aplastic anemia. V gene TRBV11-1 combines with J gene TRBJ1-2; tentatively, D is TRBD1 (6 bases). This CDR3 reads CASGRGRHYGYTF. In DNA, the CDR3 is TGTGCCAGCGGTCGGGGGCGGCACTATGGCTACACCTTC.